One sample yielded the 14 T cell receptor beta chains listed below, sequenced in a study of T cells in Graves' hyperthyroidism and ophthalmopathy. RNA transcripts served as the template for amplifying TCR beta CDR3 regions. HTBI primers were the set used in a first-round RT-PCR of the TCR CDR3. TCRdb redid the calling of the multiplex PCR reads with MiXCR, one entry per CDR3 protein. The sample carries more than 150,000 distinct CDR3 sequences, about 15% recorded once. The sample consisted of blood. All receptors derive from a woman aged 50 to 60 with Graves' hyperthyroidism.

This clonotype was seen a handful of times. A clone one base away is much larger, so this may be a read error. The CDR3 carries no conserved terminal phenylalanine or tryptophan, so it likely arises from a read error. V gene TRBV27 combines with J gene TRBJ1-6; D is uncertain. Germline V gene lookup returns CDR1 MNHEY and CDR2 SMNVEV (reference sequence). The CDR3 is 16 amino acids. Trimming cost V 5 bases and J 8 bases, with 19 bases left between them. The CDR3 DNA follows: TGTGCCAGCAGTAGAACCTGGGTCAGCTCGTATTCACCCCTCCACCTT. Translation: CASSRTWVSSYSPLHL.

This clonotype was recorded many times. V usage is TRBV9 and J usage is TRBJ1-1; D gene ambiguous. This CDR3 region has 15 residues. The V gene lost 3 bases and the J gene lost 0 bases, with 12 bases spanning the gap. CDR1 is SGDLS and CDR2 is YYNGEE in the germline V gene. The CDR3 protein is CASSEEGQMNTEAFF. The CDR3 region has the DNA TGTGCCAGCAGCGAGGAGGGCCAAATGAACACTGAAGCTTTCTTT.

This clonotype has at least ten counts. The chain has TRBV6-2 or TRBV6-3 and TRBJ2-7; D remains unclear. V lost 5 bases and J 3 bases, leaving 11 bases between the germline ends. This CDR3 spans 13 amino acids. Germline CDR1 and CDR2: MNHEY and SVGEGT. CDR3 loop: CASSLDRRYEQYF. Written as DNA, the CDR3 is TGTGCCAGCAGTCTCGACCGTCGCTACGAGCAGTACTTC.

This clonotype occurred many times. CDR3 DNA: TGTGCCAGCAGCCCCCGAAGGGGCACAGATACGCAGTATTTT. This translates into CASSPRRGTDTQYF. The chain links TRBV7-9 to TRBJ2-3, with D uncertain. CDR3 length: 14 residues. Germline CDR1 reads SEHNR; CDR2 reads FQNEAQ (reference sequence). Trimming cost V 5 bases and J 1 base, with 10 bases left between them.

There are many counts of this clonotype. This chain links TRBV29-1 with TRBJ2-1; TRBD1 matches 7 bases. The CDR3 extends over 11 amino acids. J lost 4 bases, V lost 6 bases, and 0 bases had no gene match. Germline CDR1 reads SQVTM; CDR2 reads ANQGSEA. CDR3 coding DNA: TGCAGCGTGGACAGGTACAATGAGCAGTTCTTC. Its protein product is CSVDRYNEQFF.

This clonotype was picked up many times. This chain connects TRBV29-1 to TRBJ1-1, with D unresolved. The V gene lost 4 bases and the J gene lost 0 bases, with 15 bases spanning the gap. The germline V gene encodes CDR1 SQVTM and CDR2 ANQGSEA. The CDR3 runs to 15 residues. CDR3 region: CSVGLAASMNTEAFF. CDR3 nucleotides: TGCAGCGTTGGTTTGGCAGCTAGCATGAACACTGAAGCTTTCTTT.

V usage is TRBV6-2 or TRBV6-3 and J usage is TRBJ1-1; D unresolved. The CDR3 has 12 amino acids. Germline V lookup: CDR1 MNHEY, CDR2 SVGEGT. Trimming shortened V by 5 bases and J by 3 bases, and 7 bases separated the two germline ends. The CDR3 is CASSAWDTEAFF. CDR3 DNA: TGTGCCAGCAGTGCTTGGGACACTGAAGCTTTCTTT.

This clonotype was recorded many times. This chain links TRBV6-1 with TRBJ2-5, with TRBD1 matching over 9 bases. The CDR3 covers 18 residues. Germline V lookup: CDR1 MNHNS, CDR2 SASEGT. The ends lost 2 bases at V and 13 bases at J; junction bases unmatched: 23. The CDR3 loop reads CASSEIGFSRDRAFVMYF. The CDR3 coding sequence is TGTGCCAGCAGTGAAATTGGGTTCTCCCGGGACAGGGCTTTTGTCATGTACTTC.

This clonotype was picked up many times. This chain joins TRBV11-2 and TRBJ2-1, with D possibly being TRBD1 or TRBD2 (6 bases each). The V gene lost 4 bases and the J gene lost 7 bases, with 17 bases spanning the gap. The CDR3 spans 15 residues. Germline V gives CDR1 SGHAT, CDR2 FQNNGV. CDR3 bases: TGTGCCAGCAGCTCGCCTTGGGGGGCTGGGAATGAGCAGTTCTTC. Amino acids: CASSSPWGAGNEQFF.

The table lists this clonotype with many counts. The chain links TRBV6-1 to TRBJ1-5, with a weak D call TRBD1 (6 bases). The CDR3 contains 14 residues. V lost 6 bases and J lost 2, with 11 bases in between. Germline CDR1 and CDR2: MNHNS and SASEGT. The DNA for the CDR3 is TGTGCCAGCAGGGAGGGGGGCCGCAATCAGCCCCAGCATTTT. Amino acids: CASREGGRNQPQHF.

This clonotype appeared many times. The CDR3 loop is CASSLAAGYGYTF. The CDR3 nucleotides read TGTGCCAGCAGCTTAGCCGCAGGGTACGGCTACACCTTC. This sequence joins TRBV7-8 and TRBJ1-2; tentatively, D is TRBD1 (5 bases). Germline assignment: CDR1 SGHVS and CDR2 FQNEAQ. V was pared by 0 bases and J by 8 bases, with 10 bases between. The CDR3 is 13 amino acids.

This clonotype was recorded at least ten times. The chain recombines TRBV29-1 with TRBJ2-1; D not certain. V was trimmed by 2 bases and J by 7 bases, leaving 6 bases between them. The CDR3 spans 11 residues. Germline V gene sequence: CDR1 SQVTM, CDR2 ANQGSEA. The CDR3 protein is CSVETGNEQFF. CDR3 nucleotide sequence: TGCAGCGTTGAAACTGGGAATGAGCAGTTCTTC.

At least ten counts were recorded for this clonotype. The chain links TRBV5-1 to TRBJ1-1, with TRBD1 matching 10 bases. The ends lost 3 bases at V and 8 bases at J; junction bases unmatched: 10. From germline, CDR1 is SGHRS and CDR2 YFSETQ. This CDR3 is built from 15 residues. Written as DNA, the CDR3 is TGCGCCAGCAGCTACTTACCCGGGACAGGGGCCGAAGCTTTCTTT. It codes for CASSYLPGTGAEAFF.

This clonotype appeared many times. V usage is TRBV10-2 and J usage is TRBJ2-7; D is ambiguous. The CDR3 sequence is 11 residues long. Germline V gene data show CDR1 as WSHSY and CDR2 as SAAADI. The V end lost 2 bases, the J end lost 3 bases, and 2 bases lay between the germline ends. As DNA, the CDR3 is TGCGCCAGCAGTGAGAACTACGAGCAGTACTTC. Amino acid sequence: CASSENYEQYF.